This TCR beta chain stems from a study of shared clonotypes between healthy human individuals. Study summary: A couple of female and three male donors aged 18 to 49 were enrolled. Points from the study as a whole: A handful of donors shared approximately 5% of their naive CD4 clonotypes.

Each donor was a Caucasian adult residing in Nashville, Tennessee. An assay was performed, and its level was deep. Profiling relied on immunoSEQ multiplex PCR, and the TCRdb table lists in-frame clones only, not all of them. The sample records around 1 million clones, roughly 72% being singletons. Looked up from germline, CDR1 is GTSNPN and CDR2 is SVGIG (reference sequence). Trimming took 2 bases from V and 7 from J, leaving 20 bases between them. The CDR3 loop spans 15 amino acids. Regarding this clone: What it binds is not known.

Sequenced input: memory CD4+ T cells sorted from blood. Subset here: CD45RA-negative fraction. The receptor was derived from a young man in good health. The gene calls are TRBV30 and TRBJ1-2; the D gene is possibly TRBD1 (6 bases). The CDR3 nucleotides are TGTGCCTGGAGTCCTGTGAGGGGGGGTCTGGGTGGCTACACCTTC. As protein: CAWSPVRGGLGGYTF.